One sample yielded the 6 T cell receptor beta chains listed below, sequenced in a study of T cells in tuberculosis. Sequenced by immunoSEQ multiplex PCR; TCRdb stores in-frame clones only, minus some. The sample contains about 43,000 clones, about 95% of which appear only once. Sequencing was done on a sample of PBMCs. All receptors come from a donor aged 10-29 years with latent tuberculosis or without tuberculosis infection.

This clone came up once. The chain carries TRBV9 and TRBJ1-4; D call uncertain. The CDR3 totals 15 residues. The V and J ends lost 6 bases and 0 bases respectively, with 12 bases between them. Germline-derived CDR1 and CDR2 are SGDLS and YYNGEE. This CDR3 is CASTRLGTTNEKLFF. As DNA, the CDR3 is TGTGCCAGCACCCGTCTAGGAACAACTAATGAAAAACTGTTTTTT.

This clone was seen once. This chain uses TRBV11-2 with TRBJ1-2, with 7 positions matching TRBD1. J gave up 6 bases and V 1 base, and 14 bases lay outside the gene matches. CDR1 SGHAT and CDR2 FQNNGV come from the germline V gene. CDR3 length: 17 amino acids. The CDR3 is CASSLAIAPTGFHGYTF. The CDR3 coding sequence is TGTGCCAGCAGCTTAGCTATCGCCCCGACAGGGTTCCATGGCTACACCTTC.

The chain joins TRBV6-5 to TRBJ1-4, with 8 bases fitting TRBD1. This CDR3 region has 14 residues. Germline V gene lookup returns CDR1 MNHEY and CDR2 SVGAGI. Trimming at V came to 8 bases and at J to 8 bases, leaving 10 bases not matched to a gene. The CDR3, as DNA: TGTGCCAGCGGGTCCGGGACAGGAAAGGAAAAACTGTTTTTT. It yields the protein CASGSGTGKEKLFF.

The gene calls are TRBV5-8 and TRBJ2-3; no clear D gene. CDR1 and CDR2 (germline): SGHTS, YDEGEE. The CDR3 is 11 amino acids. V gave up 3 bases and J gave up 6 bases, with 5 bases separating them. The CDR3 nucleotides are TGTGCCAGCAGCTCTAAGGATACGCAGTATTTT. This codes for CASSSKDTQYF.

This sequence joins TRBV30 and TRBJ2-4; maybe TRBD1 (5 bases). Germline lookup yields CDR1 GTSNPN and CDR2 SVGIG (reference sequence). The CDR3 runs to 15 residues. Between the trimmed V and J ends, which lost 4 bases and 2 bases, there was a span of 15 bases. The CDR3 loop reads CAWKQTVNTKNIQYF. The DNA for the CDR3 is TGTGCCTGGAAGCAGACAGTTAATACCAAAAACATTCAGTACTTC.

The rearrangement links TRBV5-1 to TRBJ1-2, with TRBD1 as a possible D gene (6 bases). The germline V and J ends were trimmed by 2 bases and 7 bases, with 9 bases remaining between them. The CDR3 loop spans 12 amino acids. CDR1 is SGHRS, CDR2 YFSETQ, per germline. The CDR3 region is CASSLQGAGYTF. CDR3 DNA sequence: TGCGCCAGCAGCTTACAGGGAGCTGGCTACACCTTC.